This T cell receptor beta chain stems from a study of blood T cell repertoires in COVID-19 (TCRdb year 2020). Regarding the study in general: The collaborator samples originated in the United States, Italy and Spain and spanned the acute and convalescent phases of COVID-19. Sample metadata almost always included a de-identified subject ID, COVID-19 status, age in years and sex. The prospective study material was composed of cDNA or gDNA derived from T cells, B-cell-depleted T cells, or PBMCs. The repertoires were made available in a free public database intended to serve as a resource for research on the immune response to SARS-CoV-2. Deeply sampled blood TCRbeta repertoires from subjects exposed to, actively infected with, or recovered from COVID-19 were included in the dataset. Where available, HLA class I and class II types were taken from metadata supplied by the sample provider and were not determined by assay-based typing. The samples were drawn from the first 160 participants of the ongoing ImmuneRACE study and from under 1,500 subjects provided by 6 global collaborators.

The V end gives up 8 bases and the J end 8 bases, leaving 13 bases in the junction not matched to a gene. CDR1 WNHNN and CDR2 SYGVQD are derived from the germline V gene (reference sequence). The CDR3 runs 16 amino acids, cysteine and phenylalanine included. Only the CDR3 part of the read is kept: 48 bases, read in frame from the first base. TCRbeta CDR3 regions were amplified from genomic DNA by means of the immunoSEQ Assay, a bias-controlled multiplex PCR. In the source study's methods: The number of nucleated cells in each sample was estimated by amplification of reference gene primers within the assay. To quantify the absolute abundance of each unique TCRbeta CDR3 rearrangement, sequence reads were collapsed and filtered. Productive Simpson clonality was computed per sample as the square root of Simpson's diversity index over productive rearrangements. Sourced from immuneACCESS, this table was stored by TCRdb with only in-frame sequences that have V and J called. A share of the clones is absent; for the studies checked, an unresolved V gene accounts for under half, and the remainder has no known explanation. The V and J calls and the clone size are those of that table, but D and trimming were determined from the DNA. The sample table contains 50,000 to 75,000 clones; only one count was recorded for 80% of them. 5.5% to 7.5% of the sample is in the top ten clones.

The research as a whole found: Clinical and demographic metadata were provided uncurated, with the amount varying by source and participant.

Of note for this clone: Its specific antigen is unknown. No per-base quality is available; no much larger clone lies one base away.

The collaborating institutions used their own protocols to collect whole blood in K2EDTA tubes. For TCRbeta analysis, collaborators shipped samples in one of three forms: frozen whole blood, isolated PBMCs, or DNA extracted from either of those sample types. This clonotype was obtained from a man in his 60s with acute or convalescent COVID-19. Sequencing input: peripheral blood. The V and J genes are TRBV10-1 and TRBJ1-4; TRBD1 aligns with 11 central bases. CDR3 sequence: CASPRDRGFLKEKLFF. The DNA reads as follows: TGCGCCAGCCCCCGGGACAGGGGGTTCCTAAAAGAAAAACTGTTTTTT.